This is a list of T cell receptor beta chains from one sample in a study of T cells in Graves' hyperthyroidism and ophthalmopathy. TCRdb processed the multiplex PCR reads anew with MiXCR; each CDR3 protein has one entry. This table holds around 350,000 distinct CDR3 sequences, roughly 15% found once. Sequencing was performed on blood. The receptors here all came from a woman aged 25 to 45 with Graves' ophthalmopathy. Both conserved end residues are part of each CDR3. D genes are given only for firm matches. Not all rows give a size; the values are once, few, many and, for expanded clones, a class.

d_gene,v_gene,j_gene,abundance,CDR3nt,CDR3aa
-,TRBV29-1,TRBJ1-5,many,TGCAGCGTTGGAGGCGTGGGGGGCAATCAGCCCCAGCATTTT,CSVGGVGGNQPQHF
TRBD2,TRBV28,TRBJ2-1,many,TGTGCCAGCAGTTTAGCGACTAGCGGGGGGCCTCTTGAGCAGTTCTTC,CASSLATSGGPLEQFF
-,TRBV5-1,TRBJ2-1,many,TGCGCCAGCAGCTCCCAGGGGGGCTCCTACAATGAGCAGTTCTTC,CASSSQGGSYNEQFF
TRBD1,TRBV2,TRBJ2-7,-,TGTGCCATCCAACAGGGGGCTGGGGAGCAGTACTTC,CAIQQGAGEQYF
-,TRBV30,TRBJ2-5,many,TGTGCCTGGAGGACAGATGAAGAGACCCAGTACTTC,CAWRTDEETQYF
-,TRBV5-1,TRBJ2-7,-,TGCGCCAGCAGCCGGGGACACGACTACGAGCAGTACTTC,CASSRGHDYEQYF
TRBD1,TRBV12-3/TRBV12-4,TRBJ2-2,many,TGTGCCAGCAGGCGGGACAGGCCTAGGACCGGGGAGCTGTTTTTT,CASRRDRPRTGELFF
-,TRBV20-1,TRBJ2-7,many,TGCAGTGCTAGAGCGACGGGGACCTACGAGCAGTACTTC,CSARATGTYEQYF
-,TRBV12-3/TRBV12-4,TRBJ1-2,-,TGTGCCAGCAGTTTCATAGGGGATTCTAACTATGGCTACACCTTC,CASSFIGDSNYGYTF
TRBD2,TRBV30,TRBJ2-7,many,TGTGCCTGGAAACTAGCGGGGCCCTCCTACGAGCAGTACTTC,CAWKLAGPSYEQYF
-,TRBV20-1,TRBJ2-2,-,TGCAGTGCGAGCCGGGGGGCGCTGGGCGGGGAGCTGTTTTTT,CSASRGALGGELFF
-,TRBV6-1,TRBJ2-7,-,TGTGCCAGCAGTACCCCCGGGGCCTACGAGCAGTACTTC,CASSTPGAYEQYF
-,TRBV5-1,TRBJ1-6,many,TGCGCCAGCAGCTTGCGTGCAGGGACCGTGGGCAATTCACCCCTCCACTTT,CASSLRAGTVGNSPLHF
-,TRBV10-2,TRBJ2-7,many,TGCGCCAGCAGTGAGGACACAGGGAACCCCTACGAGCAGTACTTC,CASSEDTGNPYEQYF
-,TRBV19,TRBJ2-3,few,TGTGCCAGTAGTATTGGGGGGGCCCGCACAGATACGCAGTATTTT,CASSIGGARTDTQYF
-,TRBV6-1,TRBJ1-3,many,TGTGCCAGCAGCCTAGTCCGGGGAGCTGGAAACACCATATATTTT,CASSLVRGAGNTIYF
-,TRBV4-2,TRBJ1-1,few,TGTGCCAGCAGCCAAGATCCCCAGGGTAAGGCTTTCTTT,CASSQDPQGKAFF
TRBD1,TRBV5-8,TRBJ2-7,many,TGTGCCAGCAGCATCAGACAGGGATCCTACGAGCAGTACTTC,CASSIRQGSYEQYF
TRBD1,TRBV4-1,TRBJ1-1,-,TGCGCCAGCAGCCAGTTGGGCAGGGGGGCTTTCTTT,CASSQLGRGAFF
TRBD2,TRBV2,TRBJ2-3,few,TGTGCCAGCAGTGAAATAACTAGCGGGGGGAGCACAGATACGCAGTATTTT,CASSEITSGGSTDTQYF
-,TRBV7-9,TRBJ2-7,-,TGTGCCAGCAGCTTATTTAGGGGAAGGCAGTACTTC,CASSLFRGRQYF
-,TRBV6-5,TRBJ1-2,few,TGTGCCAGCAGTTACCCCGGCGGGGAAATCTATGGCTACACCTTC,CASSYPGGEIYGYTF
TRBD2,TRBV7-2,TRBJ2-7,many,TGTGCCAGCAGCGGACTAGCGGGGGGGCCGGGAGACGAGCAGTACTTC,CASSGLAGGPGDEQYF
TRBD1,TRBV6-1,TRBJ1-2,few,TGTGCCAGCAGCGGGACAGGGACGAGAAAAAACTATGGCTACACCTTC,CASSGTGTRKNYGYTF
-,TRBV20-1,TRBJ1-5,many,TGCAGTGCTAGATCAGACGACAGCCCAGCGGGGCTAAATCAGCCCCAGCATTTT,CSARSDDSPAGLNQPQHF
-,TRBV6-1,TRBJ1-2,many,TGTGCCAGCAACCCAGGTCGGGTCTATGGCTACACCTTC,CASNPGRVYGYTF
TRBD2,TRBV19,TRBJ2-5,many,TGTGCCAGTAGTATCTTGAGAAGACTAGCGGAAGAGACCCAGTACTTC,CASSILRRLAEETQYF
-,TRBV15,TRBJ1-2,many,TGTGCCACCAGCGGCGATGGGGCCCCGCCAGTGGGCTACACCTTC,CATSGDGAPPVGYTF
TRBD1,TRBV6-1,TRBJ2-7,-,TGTGCCAGCAGTAAATCTAAGCCGGGACAGGGAGGCCACGAGCAGTACTTC,CASSKSKPGQGGHEQYF
TRBD1,TRBV30,TRBJ1-2,-,TGTGCCTGGACACGAGGGGGCTCGGGATCGACCTTC,CAWTRGGSGSTF
-,TRBV2,TRBJ2-1,many,TGTGCCAGCAGTGGAGGGGACAATGAGCAGTTCTTC,CASSGGDNEQFF
-,TRBV24-1,TRBJ2-2,few,TGTGCCACCAGTATACAGGGTCCGGGGGAGCTGTTTTTT,CATSIQGPGELFF
TRBD2,TRBV20-1,TRBJ2-1,many,TGCAGTGCTAGAGGGTCGCGGGGGGGGACTCTCAATGAGCAGTTCTTC,CSARGSRGGTLNEQFF
-,TRBV20-1,TRBJ2-7,many,TGCAGTGCCGACCCTCAGGGCAATATTTACGAGCAGTACTTC,CSADPQGNIYEQYF
-,TRBV19,TRBJ1-4,-,TGTGCCAGTAGTATAGGACACCGAGGGTATGAAAAACTGTTTTTT,CASSIGHRGYEKLFF
-,TRBV12-3/TRBV12-4,TRBJ2-7,many,TGTGCCAGCAGTTTAAACCAGCCCGGGGAGCAGTACTTC,CASSLNQPGEQYF
-,TRBV6-5,TRBJ1-2,many,TGTGCCAGCAGTTACTCGGCAGGAGGCGGCTACACCTTC,CASSYSAGGGYTF
-,TRBV5-6,TRBJ2-7,few,TGTGCCAGCAGCTTGGGGTTAGCGGTCGACTACGAGCAGTACTTC,CASSLGLAVDYEQYF
-,TRBV13,TRBJ2-7,many,TGTGCCAGCAGCCCCCCAACGACAGAAGACTACGAGCAGTACTTC,CASSPPTTEDYEQYF
TRBD1,TRBV5-6,TRBJ2-1,few,TGTGCCAGCAACGCACTCGGGACAGAGTACAATGAGCAGTTCTTC,CASNALGTEYNEQFF
-,TRBV12-3/TRBV12-4,TRBJ1-1,many,TGTGCCAGCAGGGCCGGGTCCTCAGCTGAAGCTTTCTTT,CASRAGSSAEAFF
TRBD1,TRBV5-4,TRBJ1-1,many,TGTGCCAGCAGCTTGTTTCAGGGACAGGGTGCTGAAGCTTTCTTT,CASSLFQGQGAEAFF
-,TRBV20-1,TRBJ2-6,many,TGCAGTGCTAGAAGGGACTCTGGGGCCAACGTCCTGACTTTC,CSARRDSGANVLTF
-,TRBV20-1,TRBJ2-2,many,TGCAGTGCTAGAGGGACAGCGAACACCGGGGAGCTGTTTTTT,CSARGTANTGELFF
TRBD2,TRBV20-1,TRBJ2-7,many,TGCAGTGCTAGCCCCACTAGCGGGGTTTTCGGCGAGCAGTACTTC,CSASPTSGVFGEQYF
-,TRBV5-1,TRBJ1-4,-,TGCGCCAGCAGCTTGGACAGAAAAGGGGATGAAAAACTGTTTTTT,CASSLDRKGDEKLFF
TRBD1,TRBV15,TRBJ2-4,few,TGTGCCACCAGCAGAGATTCGAAGGGGGCGACGTCCAAAAACATTCAGTACTTC,CATSRDSKGATSKNIQYF
-,TRBV20-1,TRBJ1-6,-,TGCAGTGCTATCGGGGACTCCTATAATTCACTCCTCCACTTT,CSAIGDSYNSLLHF
-,TRBV12-3/TRBV12-4,TRBJ1-2,many,TGTGCCAGCAGTTTCCGGGGGGCGGCCTATGGCTACACCTTC,CASSFRGAAYGYTF
TRBD1,TRBV12-3/TRBV12-4,TRBJ2-7,many,TGTGCCAGCAGTTTAGGGACAGGGGGCTACTACTACGAGCAGTACTTC,CASSLGTGGYYYEQYF
TRBD2,TRBV20-1,TRBJ2-4,many,TGCAGTGCAACAGCATGGACTAGCGGGGGGCCGCTAGCCAAAAACATTCAGTACTTC,CSATAWTSGGPLAKNIQYF
-,TRBV7-2,TRBJ2-3,many,TGTGCCAGCAGCTTAGGGCTATACACAGATACGCAGTATTTT,CASSLGLYTDTQYF
TRBD2,TRBV11-2,TRBJ2-3,-,TGTGCCAGCAGCTTAGATCTAGCGGGGGGGCAAACAGATACGCAGTATTTT,CASSLDLAGGQTDTQYF
-,TRBV24-1,TRBJ2-6,once,TGTGCCACCAGTGATCCGGGACGTAGGGGCGCATCTGGGGCCAACGTCCTGACTTTC,CATSDPGRRGASGANVLTF
-,TRBV20-1,TRBJ2-2,-,TGCAGTGCTATAGGTCAGCCCCCCACCGGGGAGCTGTTTTTT,CSAIGQPPTGELFF
-,TRBV9,TRBJ1-1,many,TGTGCCAGCAGCCCCTGGCAGGGTACAACTGAAGCTTTCTTT,CASSPWQGTTEAFF
TRBD2,TRBV7-3,TRBJ2-3,many,TGTGCCAGCAGCTTAATAGGTGGGGGGGTTAGCACAGATACGCAGTATTTT,CASSLIGGGVSTDTQYF